This TCR beta chain was retrieved from a study of CD8+CD57+ T cells in acquired aplastic anemia. Study summary: Mean DNA quantity obtained from sorted CD4+ and CD8+ cells was about 3.2 ug.

This clonotype was counted only a few times. Its antigen is unidentified. TCR beta VDJ and CDR3 profiling used genomic DNA as template. TCRdb processed the reads anew with MiXCR; each CDR3 protein has one entry. The sample comprises 150,000 to 160,000 distinct CDR3 sequences, roughly 54% of which are singletons, and around 12% rests with the top ten. With 7 bases removed from V and 2 bases from J, the gap between germline ends came to 15 bases. CDR3 size: 15 residues. Germline V gene data show CDR1 as SGHAT and CDR2 as FQNNGV. In patients chosen for sequencing, flow cytometry had shown CD8+CD57+ cell expansion. Blood sampling was performed on the patients, and none of them had received therapy by then. The study's findings and limits: Patients and controls had in common 25 to 30 CD8+ CDR3 sequences. CD8+ Simpson's diversity did not differ significantly between patients and controls.

This chain links TRBV11-2 with TRBJ1-5; D gene ambiguous. This receptor was taken from a human donor with aplastic anemia. Specimen: sorted CD4+, CD8+, or CD8+CD57+ T cells (not recorded which) from PBMCs. The CDR3 loop is CASIRGRAGNQPQHF. CDR3 DNA sequence: TGTGCCAGCATCCGAGGTAGAGCGGGCAATCAGCCCCAGCATTTT.